Listed here are 10 T cell receptor beta chains from one sample, sequenced in a study of shared clonotypes between healthy human individuals. CD8 cells regarded as naive lacked CD45RO, were positively chosen for CCR7, and omitted terminally differentiated effector memory CD45RA+ cells. Produced via immunoSEQ multiplex PCR; TCRdb's table is partial and in-frame only. The table includes under 1 million clones, roughly 96% detected once. The sample was naive CD8+ T cells sorted from blood. The receptors originated from a man aged 30 to 45 in good health.

The V gene is TRBV11-2, the J gene TRBJ1-4; 7 bases are shared with TRBD1. The CDR3 totals 15 residues. Germline V lookup: CDR1 SGHAT, CDR2 FQNNGV. The J segment lost 7 bases and the V segment lost 6 bases, leaving 11 bases of the junction unmatched. The CDR3 coding sequence is TGTGCCAGCAGGAAAGGCCCAAGGGGGCCTGAAAAACTGTTTTTT. Its translation: CASRKGPRGPEKLFF.

The chain links TRBV7-9 to TRBJ2-7; a possible D gene is TRBD2 (6 bases). The germline V gene has CDR1 SEHNR and CDR2 FQNEAQ (reference sequence). V was cut by 4 bases and J by 5 bases, with 15 bases left in between. The CDR3 sequence is 14 residues long. In DNA, the CDR3 is TGTGCCAGCAGCTCGCCGAGGGGAGGTAACGAGCAGTACTTC. Its protein is CASSSPRGGNEQYF.

The genes are TRBV5-1 and TRBJ2-7; D uncertain. The V and J ends lost 0 bases and 4 bases respectively, with 11 bases between them. The CDR3 length is 14 residues. Per the germline V gene, CDR1 is SGHRS and CDR2 is YFSETQ. Here the CDR3 DNA reads TGCGCCAGCAGCTTGGCCCTGGTGGGATACGAGCAGTACTTC. Translating it yields CASSLALVGYEQYF.

The DNA of the CDR3 is TGCAGCGGGGGGGCGACAGACTACAATGAGCAGTTCTTC. Translating gives CSGGATDYNEQFF. The chain carries TRBV29-1 and TRBJ2-1; D possibly matches TRBD1 or TRBD2 (6 bases each). CDR3 length equals 13 residues. V dropped 7 bases and J dropped 3 bases, with 13 bases sitting between them. From germline, CDR1 is SQVTM and CDR2 ANQGSEA.

The gene calls are TRBV30 and TRBJ2-1; the D is unclear. Trimming removed 5 bases at V and 2 bases at J, with 13 bases between. The CDR3 loop spans 14 amino acids. CDR1 GTSNPN and CDR2 SVGIG come from the germline V gene (reference sequence). Here the CDR3 reads CAWSLVRPYNEQFF. For the CDR3, the DNA is TGTGCCTGGTCGCTGGTTAGGCCCTACAATGAGCAGTTCTTC. The full variable domain, with the rest looked up from reference TRBV30 and TRBJ2-1, is SQTIHQWPATLVQPVGSPLSLECTVEGTSNPNLYWYRQAAGRGLQLLFYSVGIGQISSEVPQNLSASRPQDRQFILSSKKLLLSDSGFYLCAWSLVRPYNEQFFGPGTRLTVL.

The gene calls are TRBV30 and TRBJ2-3; 7 positions match TRBD2. From germline, CDR1 is GTSNPN and CDR2 SVGIG (reference sequence). V trimming: 8 bases; J trimming: 2 bases; junction bases outside the gene matches: 10. CDR3 size: 14 residues. The CDR3 sequence is CAGEGGGYTDTQYF. CDR3 DNA sequence: TGTGCCGGGGAGGGTGGCGGGTACACAGATACGCAGTATTTT.

V is TRBV5-1 and J is TRBJ1-1; D unresolved. Germline V lookup: CDR1 SGHRS, CDR2 YFSETQ. This CDR3 is 14 amino acids long. Trimming took off 2 bases at V and 1 base at J, with 9 bases between the two ends. The CDR3 region is CASSFLGWNTEAFF. CDR3 in DNA: TGCGCCAGCAGCTTCCTAGGATGGAACACTGAAGCTTTCTTT.

V is TRBV5-6 and J is TRBJ1-1; D gene ambiguous. The CDR3 is 13 amino acids. Germline loops: CDR1 SGHDT, CDR2 YYEEEE. Between the trimmed V and J ends, which lost 4 bases and 5 bases, there was a span of 12 bases. CDR3 sequence reads: CASSLLGRTEAFF. The CDR3 nucleotides read TGTGCCAGCAGCCTCCTCGGGCGGACTGAAGCTTTCTTT.

The chain combines TRBV6-5 with TRBJ1-2, with D hard to call. Germline values: CDR1 MNHEY, CDR2 SVGAGI. Trimming shortened V by 4 bases and J by 2 bases, and 11 bases separated the two germline ends. This CDR3 contains 14 residues. CDR3 sequence: CASSSPQVNYGYTF. CDR3 coding DNA: TGTGCCAGCAGTTCACCCCAGGTAAACTATGGCTACACCTTC.

To note about this clone: The same CDR3 arises from other DNA sequences in this sample as well. This rearrangement joins TRBV5-1 to TRBJ2-5; TRBD2 might be the D (5 bases). The CDR3 length is 13 residues. The germline CDR1 and CDR2 sequences are SGHRS and YFSETQ. V lost 2 bases to trimming and J lost 4 bases, with 9 bases between them. Here the CDR3 DNA reads TGCGCCAGCAGCTTTCGGGGTGGAGAGACCCAGTACTTC. Its protein is CASSFRGGETQYF.